This T cell receptor (beta chain) was identified in a study of T cells after yellow fever vaccination. Study background: Those fractions that held only low numbers of cells were prepared using the SMART-Seq v4 Ultra Low Input RNA kit.

For TCR, cDNA came from 5'RACE template switching, which added a universal primer site and UMIs. TCRdb itself ran the 5' RACE reads through MiXCR, one entry per CDR3 protein. The table has fewer than 350,000 distinct CDR3 sequences, more than 3% seen once. There are a few counts of this clonotype. Its antigen is unidentified. CDR3 length equals 12 residues. Trimming removed 8 bases from V and 3 bases from J, with 13 bases in between. The V gene's germline CDR1 is DFQATT and CDR2 SNEGSKA (reference sequence). Broader study findings: Boosting was followed by the reappearance of most primary-vaccination clones (96% CD4, 85% to 90% CD8). Overlap between CD4 and CD8 compartments was detected for a small share of clonotypes.

This receptor was identified in a young man who received the YFV17D yellow fever vaccine. Material: PBMCs, obtained on the day of the yellow fever booster vaccination. The chain is built from TRBV20-1 and TRBJ1-1; tentatively, D is TRBD1 (5 bases). The CDR3 sequence is CSPGGEYTEAFF. The CDR3 DNA is TGCAGTCCAGGAGGGGAGTACACTGAAGCTTTCTTT.